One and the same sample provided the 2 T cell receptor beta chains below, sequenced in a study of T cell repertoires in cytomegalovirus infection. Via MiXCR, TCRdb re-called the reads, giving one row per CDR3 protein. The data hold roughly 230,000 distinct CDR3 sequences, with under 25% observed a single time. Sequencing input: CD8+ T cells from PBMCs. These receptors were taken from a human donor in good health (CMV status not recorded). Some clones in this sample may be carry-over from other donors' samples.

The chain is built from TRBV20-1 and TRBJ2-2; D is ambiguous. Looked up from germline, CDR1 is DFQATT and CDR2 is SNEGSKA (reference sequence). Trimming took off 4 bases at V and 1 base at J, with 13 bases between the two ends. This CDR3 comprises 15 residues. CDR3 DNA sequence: TGCAGTGCTACCCCGGACGGCCTGAACACCGGGGAGCTGTTTTTT. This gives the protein CSATPDGLNTGELFF.

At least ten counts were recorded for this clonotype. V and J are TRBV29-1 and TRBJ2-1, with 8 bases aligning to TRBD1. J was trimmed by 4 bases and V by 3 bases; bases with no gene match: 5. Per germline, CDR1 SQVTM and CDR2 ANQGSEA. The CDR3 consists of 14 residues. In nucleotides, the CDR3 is TGCAGCGTTGACTACGACAGGGGATACAATGAGCAGTTCTTC. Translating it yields CSVDYDRGYNEQFF.